This T cell receptor beta chain was sequenced for a study of T cells in women clearing cervical HPV infection. Study at large: Cases: HPV16-related CIN3 or worse on histology, 2 invasive cancers.

On this clone itself: Its antigen remains unidentified. The read falls 3 residues short of the CDR3 end, and the missing part is taken from the germline J gene.

Sequencing was performed with immunoSEQ multiplex PCR; in TCRdb, only in-frame clones are kept and a portion is missing. Here the sample table reports around 19,000 clones. The CDR3 runs to 14 residues. Germline values: CDR1 LNHDA, CDR2 SQIVND (reference sequence). Findings of the study overall: CIN3+ cases had significantly higher TCR richness than controls; evenness did not differ. Cases and controls were distinguished at AUC about 0.86 by richness and V genes.

This sequence joins TRBV19 and TRBJ2-3; tentative D call: TRBD2 (6 bases). The material sequenced was blood buffy coat. This sequence was found in a woman between 18 and 70 years old with a cervical HPV16 infection that either progressed to CIN3+ or cleared (not recorded which). CDR3 DNA, as far as it was read: TGTGCCAGTAGTCCCGTAACGGGGGAAGAGACG. Amino acids: CASSPVTGEET. The entire CDR3 is CASSPVTGEETQYF.